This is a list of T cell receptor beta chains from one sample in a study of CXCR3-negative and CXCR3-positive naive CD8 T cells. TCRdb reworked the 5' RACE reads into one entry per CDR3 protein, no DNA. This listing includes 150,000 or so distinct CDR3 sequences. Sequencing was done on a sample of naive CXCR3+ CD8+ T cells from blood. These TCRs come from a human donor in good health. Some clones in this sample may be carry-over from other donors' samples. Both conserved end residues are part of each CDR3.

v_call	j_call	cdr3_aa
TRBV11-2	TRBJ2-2	CASSLLGPGPSNTGELFF
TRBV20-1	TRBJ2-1	CSARNYREGNNEQFF
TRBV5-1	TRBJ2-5	CASSLYGLQVQETQYF
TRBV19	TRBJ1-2	CASSIMATVNGYTF
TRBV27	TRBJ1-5	CASSPLTADRQGNNQPQHF
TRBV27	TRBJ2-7	CASSPLGGAYEQYF
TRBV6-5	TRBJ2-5	CASSYFAGETQYF
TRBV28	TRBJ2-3	CASSPGLAAVDTQYF
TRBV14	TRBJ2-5	CASSQDLGLAEETQYF
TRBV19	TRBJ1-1	CASSGRDRRNSEAFF